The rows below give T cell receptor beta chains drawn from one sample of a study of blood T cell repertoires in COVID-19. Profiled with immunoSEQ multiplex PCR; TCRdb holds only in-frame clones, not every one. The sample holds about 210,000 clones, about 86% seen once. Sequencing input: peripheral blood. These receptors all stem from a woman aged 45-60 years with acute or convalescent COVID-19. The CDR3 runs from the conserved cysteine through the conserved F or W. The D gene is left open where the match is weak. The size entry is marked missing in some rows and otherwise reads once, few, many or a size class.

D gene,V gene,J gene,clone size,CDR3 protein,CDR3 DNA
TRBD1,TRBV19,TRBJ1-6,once,CASGASVGQGGSPLHF,TGTGCCAGTGGCGCCTCCGTGGGACAGGGAGGTTCACCCCTCCACTTT
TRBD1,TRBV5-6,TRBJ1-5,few,CASSLGQGRGQPQHF,TGTGCCAGCAGCTTGGGACAGGGGAGGGGTCAGCCCCAGCATTTT
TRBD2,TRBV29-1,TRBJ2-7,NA,CSVSAGGPSSEQYF,TGCAGCGTTTCGGCGGGAGGGCCTTCATCCGAGCAGTACTTC
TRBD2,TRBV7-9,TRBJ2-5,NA,CASSPEGGQQETQYF,TGTGCCAGCAGCCCTGAGGGAGGGCAGCAAGAGACCCAGTACTTC
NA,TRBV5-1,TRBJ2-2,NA,CASKGSRDWNTGELFF,TGCGCCAGCAAAGGGAGCCGGGACTGGAACACCGGGGAGCTGTTTTTT
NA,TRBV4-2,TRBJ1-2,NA,CASSQAVGGGNYGYTF,TGTGCCAGCAGCCAAGCAGTAGGAGGAGGTAACTATGGCTACACCTTC
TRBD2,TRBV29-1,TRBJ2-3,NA,CSVSLAGGSTDTQYF,TGCAGCGTGTCACTAGCGGGAGGTTCCACAGATACGCAGTATTTT
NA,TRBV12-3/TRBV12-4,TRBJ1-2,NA,CASSFDSYGYTF,TGTGCCAGCAGTTTTGACAGTTATGGCTACACCTTC
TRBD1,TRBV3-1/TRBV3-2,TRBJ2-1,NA,CASSQGDRDYNEQFF,TGTGCCAGCAGCCAAGGGGACAGGGACTACAATGAGCAGTTCTTC
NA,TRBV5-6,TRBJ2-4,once,CASSSTGGARNIQYF,TGTGCCAGCAGCTCCACTGGGGGCGCAAGGAACATTCAGTACTTC
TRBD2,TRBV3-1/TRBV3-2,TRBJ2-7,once,CASQNGGAEQYF,TGTGCCAGCCAGAACGGGGGGGCGGAGCAGTACTTC
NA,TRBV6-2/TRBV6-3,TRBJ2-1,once,CASSYGRFGNEQFF,TGTGCCAGCAGTTACGGGAGGTTCGGAAATGAGCAGTTCTTC